The subject of this entry is one T cell receptor (beta chain). The data were obtained in a study of T cell changes during pregnancy in multiple sclerosis. Assay used: immunoSEQ multiplex PCR; TCRdb lists only in-frame clones, some missing. Of about 96,000 clones listed, over 80% were seen once; the top ten hold over 2%. This CDR3 contains 15 residues. V trimming: 6 bases; J trimming: 4 bases; junction bases outside the gene matches: 10. Germline-derived CDR1 and CDR2 are SGHRS and YFSETQ. This chain joins TRBV5-1 and TRBJ2-3; TRBD2 agrees at 8 bases. This specimen was peripheral blood, taken in the first trimester of pregnancy. The sequence derives from a female donor with multiple sclerosis, enrolled in a pregnancy study. The CDR3 loop is CASTYGRAEADTQYF. The DNA for the CDR3 is TGCGCCAGCACATACGGGAGGGCCGAGGCAGATACGCAGTATTTT.